This is a list of T cell receptor beta chains from one sample in a study of T cell responses to AZD1222 COVID-19 vaccine. The table came from immunoSEQ multiplex PCR; TCRdb's copy has only in-frame clones and leaves some out. The sample holds about 100,000 clones, about 87% seen once. Sample: peripheral blood, taken on day 0 of AZD1222 vaccination. The receptor source for this set is an adult in good health. Both conserved end residues are part of each CDR3.

j_gene,v_gene,CDR3aa
TRBJ1-4,TRBV19,CASSIKSRTNEKLFF
TRBJ2-6,TRBV30,CAWSRTSGIFSGANVLTF
TRBJ2-5,TRBV5-4,CASSLNSGFQETQYF
TRBJ2-3,TRBV30,CAWAPATDTQYF
TRBJ1-1,TRBV19,CATNRGSGTEAFF
TRBJ1-4,TRBV13,CASSEGQNPEKLFF
TRBJ2-1,TRBV7-2,CASSPTPGLGRGEQFF
TRBJ2-1,TRBV5-6,CASSLQSYNEQFF
TRBJ2-3,TRBV5-5,CASSLGEVRTDTQYF
TRBJ2-3,TRBV5-1,CASSLRTSGKPTDTQYF
TRBJ2-7,TRBV10-2,CASRGRNLEQYF
TRBJ2-1,TRBV12-3/TRBV12-4,CASTSSWGHEQFF
TRBJ2-7,TRBV28,CATEGDRSRSYYEQYF
TRBJ2-5,TRBV28,CASRDKTGRVETQYF
TRBJ2-5,TRBV2,CASIVLGGVETQYF
TRBJ2-7,TRBV15,CATSRDRGNYEQYF
TRBJ2-5,TRBV3-1/TRBV3-2,CASSQDLETQYF
TRBJ1-1,TRBV9,CASSVGRMNTEAFF
TRBJ2-5,TRBV18,CASSPPGQETQYF
TRBJ2-7,TRBV7-9,CASSPWDRGYEQYF
TRBJ1-1,TRBV6-5,CASSWDSRGTEAFF
TRBJ1-5,TRBV28,CASNTGAQSHQPQHF
TRBJ2-7,TRBV11-2,CASRLTSGRLYEQYF
TRBJ1-6,TRBV7-2,CASSLAEQGIGSPLHF
TRBJ2-7,TRBV11-2,CASSFLRVYEQYF
TRBJ2-7,TRBV6-2/TRBV6-3,CASSYSSSPHYEQYF
TRBJ1-5,TRBV19,CASRATNQPQHF
TRBJ2-5,TRBV7-6,CASSLLISTGGISVTQYF
TRBJ2-7,TRBV5-1,CASSLGTTGNEQYF
TRBJ2-3,TRBV30,CAYDPPTRGMTDTQYF
TRBJ2-7,TRBV5-4,CASSPEQAESYEQYF
TRBJ2-1,TRBV13,CASSLPASGSYNEQFF
TRBJ2-7,TRBV3-1/TRBV3-2,CASSQEPLSGSSYEQYF
TRBJ2-2,TRBV30,CAWSVGVTGELFF
TRBJ1-2,TRBV6-4,CASSDGDGPIDGYTF
TRBJ2-7,TRBV7-2,CASSFVGSKGYEQYF
TRBJ1-5,TRBV4-1,CASSQDLITGGSNQPQHF
TRBJ2-7,TRBV4-1,CASSPGLSGEQYF
TRBJ2-1,TRBV14,CASSQAGTGGDEQFF
TRBJ1-4,TRBV18,CASSPIIGQELFF
TRBJ2-7,TRBV3-1/TRBV3-2,CASSQDLGLAGSYEQYF
TRBJ1-1,TRBV10-3,CAISDGTVDPRAFF
TRBJ1-3,TRBV6-5,CASSYGVGSSGNTIYF
TRBJ2-6,TRBV5-1,CASSLGGGHGANVLTF
TRBJ2-2,TRBV19,CASSSSPGTGVGELFF
TRBJ2-3,TRBV5-1,CASSFFSGRDTDTQYF
TRBJ2-3,TRBV11-2,CASSLLQNTQYF
TRBJ2-3,TRBV4-1,CASSQESALAGVDTQYF
TRBJ2-7,TRBV5-1,CASSSGSGGYEQYF
TRBJ1-4,TRBV15,CATSRGSSTGGDEKLFF
TRBJ2-1,TRBV5-1,CASSLGGDEQFF
TRBJ1-2,TRBV7-9,CASSLVSEGYTF
TRBJ1-2,TRBV5-6,CASSRDRGNGYTF
TRBJ1-5,TRBV19,CASMEGASNQPQHF
TRBJ1-1,TRBV4-1,CASSQGMNTEAFF